This T cell receptor beta chain was recovered during a study of cytomegalovirus exposure and HLA in healthy donors. Broader study findings: Links to common viral pathogens appeared, in a later analysis, for several of the most significant clusters.

PCR involved 60 Vbeta and 13 Jbeta primers. TCRdb's copy holds only in-frame clones and misses some; the assay was immunoSEQ multiplex PCR. The sample lists 150,000 to 200,000 clones, approximately 78% occurring once. Among the donors, all were healthy bone marrow donors. Turning to this clone: Antigen specificity is unknown.

CDR1 and CDR2 (germline): SGHRS, YFSETQ. This CDR3 contains 16 residues. V gave up 0 bases and J gave up 2 bases, with 11 bases separating them. The J gene is TRBJ2-2, the V gene TRBV5-1; D possibly corresponds to TRBD2 (5 bases). This clonotype was obtained from a woman younger than 35 in good health and CMV-seronegative. The material sequenced was PBMCs. CDR3 residues: CASSLGTLGNTGELFF. CDR3 DNA: TGCGCCAGCAGCTTGGGGACTCTGGGAAACACCGGGGAGCTGTTTTTT.